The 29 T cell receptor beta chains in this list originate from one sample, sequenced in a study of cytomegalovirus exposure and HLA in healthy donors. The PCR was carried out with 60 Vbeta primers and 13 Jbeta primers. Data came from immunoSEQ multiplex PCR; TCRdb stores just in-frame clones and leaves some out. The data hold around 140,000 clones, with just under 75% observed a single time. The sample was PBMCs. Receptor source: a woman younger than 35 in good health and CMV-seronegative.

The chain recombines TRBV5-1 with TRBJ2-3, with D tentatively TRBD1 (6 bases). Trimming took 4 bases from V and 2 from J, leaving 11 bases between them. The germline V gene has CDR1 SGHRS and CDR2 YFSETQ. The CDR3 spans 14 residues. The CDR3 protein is CASSPRQDTDTQYF. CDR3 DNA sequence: TGCGCCAGCAGCCCCAGACAGGACACAGATACGCAGTATTTT.

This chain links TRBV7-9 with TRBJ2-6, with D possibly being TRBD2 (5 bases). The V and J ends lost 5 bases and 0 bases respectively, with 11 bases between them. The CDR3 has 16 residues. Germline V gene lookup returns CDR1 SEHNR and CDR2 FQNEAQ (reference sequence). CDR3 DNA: TGTGCCAGCAGCACCTTCCGGGACTCTGGGGCCAACGTCCTGACTTTC. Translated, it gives CASSTFRDSGANVLTF.

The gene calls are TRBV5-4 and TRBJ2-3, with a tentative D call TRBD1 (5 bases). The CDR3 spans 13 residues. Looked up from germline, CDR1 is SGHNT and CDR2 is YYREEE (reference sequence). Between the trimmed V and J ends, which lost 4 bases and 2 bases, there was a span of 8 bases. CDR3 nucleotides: TGTGCCAGCAGCCCAGGGATCACAGATACGCAGTATTTT. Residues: CASSPGITDTQYF.

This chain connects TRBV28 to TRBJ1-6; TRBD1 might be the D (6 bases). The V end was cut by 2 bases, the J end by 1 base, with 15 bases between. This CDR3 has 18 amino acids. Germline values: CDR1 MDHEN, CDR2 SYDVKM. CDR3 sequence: CASSLRQGIISYNSPLHF. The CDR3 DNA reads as TGTGCCAGCAGTTTACGGCAGGGGATTATATCCTATAATTCACCCCTCCACTTT.

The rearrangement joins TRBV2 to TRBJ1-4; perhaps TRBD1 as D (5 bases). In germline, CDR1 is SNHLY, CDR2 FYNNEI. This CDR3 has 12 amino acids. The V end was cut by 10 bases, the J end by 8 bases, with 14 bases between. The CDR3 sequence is CATRRGNEKLFF. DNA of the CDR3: TGTGCCACCCGGAGGGGCAACGAAAAACTGTTTTTT.

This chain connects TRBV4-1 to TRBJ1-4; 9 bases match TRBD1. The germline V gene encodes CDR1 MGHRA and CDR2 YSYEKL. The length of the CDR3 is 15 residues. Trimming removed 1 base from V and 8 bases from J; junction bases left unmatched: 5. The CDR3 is CASSQGTGDREKLFF. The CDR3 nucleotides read TGCGCCAGCAGCCAAGGGACAGGGGATCGAGAAAAACTGTTTTTT.

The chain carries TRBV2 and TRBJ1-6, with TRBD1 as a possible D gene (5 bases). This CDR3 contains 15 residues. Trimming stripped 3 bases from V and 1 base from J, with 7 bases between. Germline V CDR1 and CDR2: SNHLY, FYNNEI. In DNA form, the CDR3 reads TGTGCCAGCAGTGAGCAGGGTTCCTATAATTCACCCCTCCACTTT. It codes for CASSEQGSYNSPLHF.

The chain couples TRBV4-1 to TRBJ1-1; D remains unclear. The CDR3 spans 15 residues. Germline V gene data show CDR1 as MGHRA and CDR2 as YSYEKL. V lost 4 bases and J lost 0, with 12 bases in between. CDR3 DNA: TGCGCCAGCAGCCGCTCGGAACTATTGAACACTGAAGCTTTCTTT. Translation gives CASSRSELLNTEAFF.

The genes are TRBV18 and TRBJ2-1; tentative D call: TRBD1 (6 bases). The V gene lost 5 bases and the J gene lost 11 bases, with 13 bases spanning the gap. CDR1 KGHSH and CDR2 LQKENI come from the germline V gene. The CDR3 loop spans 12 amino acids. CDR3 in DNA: TGTGCCAGCTCAACCCTACAGGGTCAGCAGTTCTTC. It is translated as CASSTLQGQQFF.

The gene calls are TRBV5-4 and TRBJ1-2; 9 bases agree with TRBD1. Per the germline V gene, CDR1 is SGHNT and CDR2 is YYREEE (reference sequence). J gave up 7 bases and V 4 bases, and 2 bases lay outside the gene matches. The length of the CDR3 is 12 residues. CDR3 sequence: CASSLTGGGYTF. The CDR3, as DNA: TGTGCCAGCAGCCTGACAGGGGGTGGCTACACCTTC.

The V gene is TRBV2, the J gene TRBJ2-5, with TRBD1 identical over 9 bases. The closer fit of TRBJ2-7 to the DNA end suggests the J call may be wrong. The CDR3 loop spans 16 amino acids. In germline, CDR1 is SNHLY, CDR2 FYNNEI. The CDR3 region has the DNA TGTGCCAGCAGTGGTCAACAGGGGGCGAAATTCTACGAGCAGTACTTC. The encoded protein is CASSGQQGAKFYEQYF.

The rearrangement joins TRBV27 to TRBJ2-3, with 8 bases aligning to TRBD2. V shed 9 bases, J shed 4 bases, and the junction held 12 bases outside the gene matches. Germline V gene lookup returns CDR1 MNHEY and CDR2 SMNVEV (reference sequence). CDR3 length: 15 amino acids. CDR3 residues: CARAGGRSVADTQYF. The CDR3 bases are TGTGCCAGGGCGGGAGGCCGGTCAGTTGCAGATACGCAGTATTTT.

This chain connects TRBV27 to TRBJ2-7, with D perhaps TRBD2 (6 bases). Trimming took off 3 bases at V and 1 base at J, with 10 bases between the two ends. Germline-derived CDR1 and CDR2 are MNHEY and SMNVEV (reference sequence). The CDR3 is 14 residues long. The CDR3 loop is CASSFNAGSYEQYF. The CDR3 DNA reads TGTGCCAGCAGTTTTAATGCGGGGTCCTACGAGCAGTACTTC.

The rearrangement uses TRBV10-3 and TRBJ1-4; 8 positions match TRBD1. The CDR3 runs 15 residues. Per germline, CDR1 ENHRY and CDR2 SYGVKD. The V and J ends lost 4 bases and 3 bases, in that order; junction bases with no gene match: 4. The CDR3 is CAISVRQGPNEKLFF. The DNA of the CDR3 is TGTGCCATCAGTGTCAGACAGGGGCCTAATGAAAAACTGTTTTTT.

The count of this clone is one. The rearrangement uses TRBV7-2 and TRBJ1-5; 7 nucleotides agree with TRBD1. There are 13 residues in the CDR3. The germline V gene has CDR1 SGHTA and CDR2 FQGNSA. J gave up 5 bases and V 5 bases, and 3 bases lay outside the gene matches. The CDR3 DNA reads TGTGCCAGCAGCATCGACAGGGATCAGCCCCAGCATTTT. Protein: CASSIDRDQPQHF.

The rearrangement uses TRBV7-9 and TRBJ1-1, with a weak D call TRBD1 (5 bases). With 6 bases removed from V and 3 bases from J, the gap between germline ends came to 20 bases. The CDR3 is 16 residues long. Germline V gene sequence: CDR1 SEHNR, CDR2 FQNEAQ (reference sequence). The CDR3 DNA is TGTGCCAGCAGTCATAGCCCCAGGGTGGTCGACACTGAAGCTTTCTTT. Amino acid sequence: CASSHSPRVVDTEAFF.

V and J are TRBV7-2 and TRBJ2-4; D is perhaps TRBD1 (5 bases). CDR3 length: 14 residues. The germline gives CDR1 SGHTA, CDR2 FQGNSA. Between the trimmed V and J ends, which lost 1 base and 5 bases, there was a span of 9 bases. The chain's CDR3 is CASSLEGLENIQYF. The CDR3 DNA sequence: TGTGCCAGCAGCTTAGAGGGGCTAGAAAACATTCAGTACTTC.

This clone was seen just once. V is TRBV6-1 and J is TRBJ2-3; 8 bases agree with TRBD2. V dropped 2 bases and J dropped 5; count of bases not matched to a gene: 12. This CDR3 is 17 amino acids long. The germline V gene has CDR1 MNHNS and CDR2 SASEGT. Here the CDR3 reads CASSERSSGSPLDTQYF. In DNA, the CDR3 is TGTGCCAGCAGTGAAAGGTCTAGCGGGTCCCCGCTAGATACGCAGTATTTT.

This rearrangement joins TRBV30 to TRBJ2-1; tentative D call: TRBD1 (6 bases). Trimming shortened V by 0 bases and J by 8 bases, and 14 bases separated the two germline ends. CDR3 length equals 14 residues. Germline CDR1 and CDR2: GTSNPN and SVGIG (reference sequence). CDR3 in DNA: TGTGCCTGGAGTGTGAGGGGGAGAAGGTATGAGCAGTTCTTC. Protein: CAWSVRGRRYEQFF.

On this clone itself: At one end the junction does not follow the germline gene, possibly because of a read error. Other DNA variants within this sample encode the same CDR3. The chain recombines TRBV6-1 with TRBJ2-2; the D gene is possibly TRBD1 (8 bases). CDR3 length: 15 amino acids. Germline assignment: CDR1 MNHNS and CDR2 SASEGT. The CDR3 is CASSPDREGTGELFF. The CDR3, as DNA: TGTGCCAGCAGTCCGGACAGGGAGGGCACCGGGGAACTGTTTTTT.

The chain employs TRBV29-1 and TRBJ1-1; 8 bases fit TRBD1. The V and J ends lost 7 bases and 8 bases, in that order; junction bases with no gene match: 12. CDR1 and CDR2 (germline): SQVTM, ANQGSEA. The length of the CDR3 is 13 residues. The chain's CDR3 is CSANGQGPWEAFF. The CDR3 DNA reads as TGCAGCGCTAACGGACAGGGTCCCTGGGAAGCTTTCTTT.

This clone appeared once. CDR3 sequence reads: CASSIGQQQPQHF. In DNA, the CDR3 is TGTGCCAGTAGTATTGGGCAACAACAGCCCCAGCATTTT. The J gene is TRBJ1-5, the V gene TRBV19; D unresolved. The CDR3 totals 13 residues. Germline CDR1 and CDR2: LNHDA and SQIVND (reference sequence). V dropped 3 bases and J dropped 7 bases, with 10 bases sitting between them.

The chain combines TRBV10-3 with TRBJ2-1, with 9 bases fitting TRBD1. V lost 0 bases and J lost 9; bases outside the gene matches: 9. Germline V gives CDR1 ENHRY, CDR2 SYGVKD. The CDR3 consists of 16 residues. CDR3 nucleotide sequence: TGTGCCATCAGTGAGTCGACGCGGGACAGGGTAGGTGAGCAGTTCTTC. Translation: CAISESTRDRVGEQFF.

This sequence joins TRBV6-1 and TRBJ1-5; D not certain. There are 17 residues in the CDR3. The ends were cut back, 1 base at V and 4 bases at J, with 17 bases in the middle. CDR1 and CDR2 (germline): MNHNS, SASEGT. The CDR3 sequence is CASSEVAASNSNQPQHF. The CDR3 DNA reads TGTGCCAGCAGTGAAGTGGCAGCCTCCAACAGTAATCAGCCCCAGCATTTT.

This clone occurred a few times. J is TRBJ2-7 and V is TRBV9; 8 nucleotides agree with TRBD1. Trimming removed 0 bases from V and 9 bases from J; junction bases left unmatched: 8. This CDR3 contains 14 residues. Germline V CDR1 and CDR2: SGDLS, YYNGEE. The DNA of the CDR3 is TGTGCCAGCAGCGTAGAGCAGACAGGGGCAAGGCAGTACTTC. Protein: CASSVEQTGARQYF.

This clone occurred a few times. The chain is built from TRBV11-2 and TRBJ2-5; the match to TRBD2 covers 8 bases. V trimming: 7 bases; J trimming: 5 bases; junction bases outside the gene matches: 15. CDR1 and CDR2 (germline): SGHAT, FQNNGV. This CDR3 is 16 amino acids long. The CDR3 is CASTRTPSGGGETQYF. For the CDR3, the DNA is TGTGCCAGCACCCGAACGCCCAGCGGGGGCGGGGAGACCCAGTACTTC. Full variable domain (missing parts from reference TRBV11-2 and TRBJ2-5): EAGVAQSPRYKIIEKRQSVAFWCNPISGHATLYWYQQILGQGPKLLIQFQNNGVVDDSQLPKDRFSAERLKGVDSTLKIQPAKLEDSAVYLCASTRTPSGGGETQYFGPGTRLLVL.

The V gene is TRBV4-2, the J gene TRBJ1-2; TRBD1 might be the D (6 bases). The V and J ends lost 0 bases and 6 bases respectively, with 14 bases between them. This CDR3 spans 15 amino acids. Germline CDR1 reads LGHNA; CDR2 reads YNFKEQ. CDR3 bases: TGTGCCAGCAGCCAAGATCCGGGGGGCAGGGATGGCTACACCTTC. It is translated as CASSQDPGGRDGYTF.

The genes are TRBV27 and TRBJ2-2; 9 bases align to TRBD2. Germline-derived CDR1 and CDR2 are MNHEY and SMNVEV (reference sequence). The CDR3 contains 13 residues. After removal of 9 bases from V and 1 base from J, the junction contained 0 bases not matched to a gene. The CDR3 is CASSGGNTGELFF. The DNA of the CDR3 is TGTGCCAGTAGCGGGGGGAACACCGGGGAGCTGTTTTTT.

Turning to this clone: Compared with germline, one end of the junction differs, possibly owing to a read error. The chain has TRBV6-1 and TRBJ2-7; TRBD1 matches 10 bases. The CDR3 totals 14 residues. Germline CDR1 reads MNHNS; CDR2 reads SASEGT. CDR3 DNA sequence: TGTGCCAGCAGCCGGGACAGGGGCTCCCACGAGCAGTACTTC. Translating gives CASSRDRGSHEQYF.